This entry concerns a single T cell receptor (beta chain). The CDR3 is made up of 14 amino acids. J gave up 6 bases and V 1 base, and 5 bases lay outside the gene matches. Germline values: CDR1 LGHDT, CDR2 YNNKEL (reference sequence). The sample belongs to a study of blood T cell repertoires in COVID-19. The data were produced by immunoSEQ multiplex PCR, yet TCRdb's version contains in-frame clones alone and is incomplete. Of more than 150,000 clones detected, around 80% appear once; the ten largest clones hold about 7%. This clonotype was obtained from a human donor in a cohort sampled during active COVID-19. The J gene is TRBJ2-7, the V gene TRBV3-1 (or the pseudogene TRBV3-2), with TRBD2 matching 8 bases. Sequences were obtained from peripheral blood. The CDR3 spells CASSQVAGGSEQYF. CDR3 DNA: TGTGCCAGCAGCCAAGTGGCGGGGGGCTCCGAGCAGTACTTC.